A single T cell receptor (beta chain) is shown here with its context. This CDR3 has 15 residues. Germline-derived CDR1 and CDR2 are MGHDK and SYGVNS. The V gene lost 5 bases and the J gene lost 0 bases, with 11 bases spanning the gap. This sample is drawn from a study of blood T cell repertoires in COVID-19. In the study overall: Acute and convalescent COVID-19 samples came from the United States, Italy and Spain. Nucleic acid was either cDNA or gDNA, and it came from T cells, B-cell-depleted T cells, or PBMCs.

Original processing methods: Amplification of reference gene primers was used by the study to estimate nucleated cell counts. Generated by immunoSEQ multiplex PCR, the TCRdb table keeps only in-frame clones and is missing some. V and J calls plus clone size are reproduced from that table; the DNA served to infer D and trimming. There are over 150,000 clones in the sample; over 70% occur only once, and roughly a tenth lies in the top ten. This TCR was sampled from a woman at least 80 years old with active or convalescent COVID-19. This rearrangement joins TRBV25-1 to TRBJ2-1; the D is unclear. The sequenced sample was peripheral blood. CDR3 coding DNA: TGTGCCAGCAGTTTCGACTCGAGCTCCTACAATGAGCAGTTCTTC. It encodes CASSFDSSSYNEQFF.